This TCR beta chain was profiled in a study of blood T cell repertoires in COVID-19. Study information: Spain, Italy and the United States supplied samples that represented acute and convalescent COVID-19. In each case, the material was cDNA or gDNA derived from T cells, B-cell-depleted T cells, or PBMCs.

Original methodology: Nucleated cell number was recorded as an estimate derived from reference gene primer amplification. Some clones are missing from TCRdb's copy, which holds only in-frame ones; the method was immunoSEQ multiplex PCR. V and J calls and clone size are those listed in that table; D and trimming were worked out from the DNA. The sample comprises about 170,000 clones, over 80% of which are singletons, and approximately 7.6% rests with the top ten. Unmatched junction bases numbered 6, after V lost 4 bases and J lost 4 bases. This CDR3 region has 15 residues. The germline gives CDR1 SGHNT, CDR2 YYREEE (reference sequence). The Seattle patients, enrolled during active infection, were followed longitudinally.

The sequence was obtained from a woman of 80 years or more with COVID-19, enrolled during active disease. The V and J genes are TRBV5-4 and TRBJ1-1, with 11 bases matching TRBD1. Specimen: peripheral blood. The DNA of the CDR3 is TGTGCCAGCAGCGCAACCGGGACAGGGGGCACTGAAGCTTTCTTT. Translated, it gives CASSATGTGGTEAFF.